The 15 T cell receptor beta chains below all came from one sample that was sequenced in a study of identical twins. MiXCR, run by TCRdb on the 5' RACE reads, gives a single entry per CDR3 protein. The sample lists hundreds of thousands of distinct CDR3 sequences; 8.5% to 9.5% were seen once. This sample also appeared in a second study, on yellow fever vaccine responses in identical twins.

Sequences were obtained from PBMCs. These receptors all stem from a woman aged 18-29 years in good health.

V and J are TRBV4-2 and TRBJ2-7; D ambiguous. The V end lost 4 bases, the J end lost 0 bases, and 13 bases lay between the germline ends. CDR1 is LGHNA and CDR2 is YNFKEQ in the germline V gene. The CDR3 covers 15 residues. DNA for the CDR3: TGTGCCAGCAGCCCCCTCCAGTCTGACTCCTACGAGCAGTACTTC. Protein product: CASSPLQSDSYEQYF.

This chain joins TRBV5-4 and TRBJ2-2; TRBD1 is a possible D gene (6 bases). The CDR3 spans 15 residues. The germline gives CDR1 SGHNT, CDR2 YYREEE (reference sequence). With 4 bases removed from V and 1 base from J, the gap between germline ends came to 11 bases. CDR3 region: CASSPGTWNTGELFF. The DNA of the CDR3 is TGTGCCAGCAGCCCGGGGACATGGAACACCGGGGAGCTGTTTTTT.

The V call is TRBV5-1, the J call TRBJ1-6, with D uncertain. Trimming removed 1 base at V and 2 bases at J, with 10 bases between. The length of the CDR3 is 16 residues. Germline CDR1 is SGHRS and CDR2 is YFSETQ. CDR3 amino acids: CASSLSGVPYNSPLHF. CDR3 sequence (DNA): TGCGCCAGCAGCTTGAGCGGGGTTCCCTATAATTCACCCCTCCACTTT.

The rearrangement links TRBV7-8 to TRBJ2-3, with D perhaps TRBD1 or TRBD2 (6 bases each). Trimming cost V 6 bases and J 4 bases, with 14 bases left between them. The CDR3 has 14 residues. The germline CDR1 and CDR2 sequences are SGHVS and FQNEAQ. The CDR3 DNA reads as TGTGCCAGCAGGAGGGGGGTGGGGGCAGATACGCAGTATTTT. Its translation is CASRRGVGADTQYF.

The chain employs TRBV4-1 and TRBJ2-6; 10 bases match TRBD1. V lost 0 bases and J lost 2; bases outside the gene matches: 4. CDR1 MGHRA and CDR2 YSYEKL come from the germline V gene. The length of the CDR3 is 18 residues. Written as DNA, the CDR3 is TGCGCCAGCAGCCAAGATCTGGGGACAGGGGCTGGGGCCAACGTCCTGACTTTC. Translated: CASSQDLGTGAGANVLTF.

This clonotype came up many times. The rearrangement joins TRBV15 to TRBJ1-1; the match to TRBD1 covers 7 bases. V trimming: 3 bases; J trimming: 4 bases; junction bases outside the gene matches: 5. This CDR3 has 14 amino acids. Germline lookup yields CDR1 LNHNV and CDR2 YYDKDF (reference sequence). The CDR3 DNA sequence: TGTGCCACCAGCAGGATCAGGGGGAGCACTGAAGCTTTCTTT. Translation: CATSRIRGSTEAFF. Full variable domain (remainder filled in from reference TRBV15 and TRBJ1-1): DAMVIQNPRYQVTQFGKPVTLSCSQTLNHNVMYWYQQKSSQAPKLLFHYYDKDFNNEADTPDNFQSRRPNTSFCFLDIRSPGLGDTAMYLCATSRIRGSTEAFFGQGTRLTVV.

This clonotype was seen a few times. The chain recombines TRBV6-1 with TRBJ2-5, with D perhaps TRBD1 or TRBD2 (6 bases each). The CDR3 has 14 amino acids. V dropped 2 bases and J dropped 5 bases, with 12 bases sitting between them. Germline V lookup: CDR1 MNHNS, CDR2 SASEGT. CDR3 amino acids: CASSERRGSETQYF. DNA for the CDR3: TGTGCCAGCAGTGAAAGGAGGGGGTCGGAGACCCAGTACTTC.

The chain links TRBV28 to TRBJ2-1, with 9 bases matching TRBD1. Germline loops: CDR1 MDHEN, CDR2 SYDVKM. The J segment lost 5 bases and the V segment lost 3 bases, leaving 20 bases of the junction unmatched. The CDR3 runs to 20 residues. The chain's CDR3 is CASSFRSTIPTGGYDNEQFF. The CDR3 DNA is TGTGCCAGCAGTTTTCGCTCCACTATTCCGACAGGGGGGTATGACAATGAGCAGTTCTTC. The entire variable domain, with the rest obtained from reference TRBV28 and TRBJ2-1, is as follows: DVKVTQSSRYLVKRTGEKVFLECVQDMDHENMFWYRQDPGLGLRLIYFSYDVKMKEKGDIPEGYSVSREKKERFSLILESASTNQTSMYLCASSFRSTIPTGGYDNEQFFGPGTRLTVL.

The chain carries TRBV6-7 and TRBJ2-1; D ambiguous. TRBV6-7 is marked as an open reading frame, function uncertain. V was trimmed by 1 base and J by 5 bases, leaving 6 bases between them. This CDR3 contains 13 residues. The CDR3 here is CASSYWRHNEQFF. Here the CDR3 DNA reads TGTGCCAGCAGTTACTGGAGACACAATGAGCAGTTCTTC.

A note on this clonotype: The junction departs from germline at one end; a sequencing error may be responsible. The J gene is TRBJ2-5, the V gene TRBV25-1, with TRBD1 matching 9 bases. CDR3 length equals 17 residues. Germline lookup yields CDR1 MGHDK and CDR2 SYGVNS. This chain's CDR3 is CASSEGVTTGGQETHYF. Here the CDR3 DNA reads TGTGCCAGCAGTGAAGGGGTGACGACAGGGGGACAAGAGACCCACTACTTC.

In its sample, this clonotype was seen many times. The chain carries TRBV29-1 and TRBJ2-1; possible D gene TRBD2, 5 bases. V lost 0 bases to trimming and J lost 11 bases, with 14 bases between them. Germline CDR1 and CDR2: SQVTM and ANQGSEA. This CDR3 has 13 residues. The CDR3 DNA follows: TGCAGCGTTGAAGAGGGAGAGCGGATAAAGCAGTTCTTC. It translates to CSVEEGERIKQFF.

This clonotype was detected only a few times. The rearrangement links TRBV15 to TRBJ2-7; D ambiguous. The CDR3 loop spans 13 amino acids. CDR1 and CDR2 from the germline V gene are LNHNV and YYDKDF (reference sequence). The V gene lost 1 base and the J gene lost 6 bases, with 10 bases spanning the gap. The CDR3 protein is CATSRVVSGEQYF. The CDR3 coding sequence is TGTGCCACCAGCAGAGTGGTTTCGGGCGAGCAGTACTTC.

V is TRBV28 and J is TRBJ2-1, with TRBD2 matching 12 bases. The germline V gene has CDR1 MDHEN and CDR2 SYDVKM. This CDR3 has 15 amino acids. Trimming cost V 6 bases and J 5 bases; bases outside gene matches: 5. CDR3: CASRTSGSQDNEQFF. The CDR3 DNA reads TGTGCCAGCAGGACTAGCGGGAGCCAAGACAATGAGCAGTTCTTC.

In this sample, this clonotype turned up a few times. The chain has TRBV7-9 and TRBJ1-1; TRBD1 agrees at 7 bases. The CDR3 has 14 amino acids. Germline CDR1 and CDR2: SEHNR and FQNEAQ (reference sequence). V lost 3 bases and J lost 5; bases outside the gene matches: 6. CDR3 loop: CASSFLGQHTEAFF. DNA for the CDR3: TGTGCCAGCAGCTTCTTGGGACAGCATACTGAAGCTTTCTTT.

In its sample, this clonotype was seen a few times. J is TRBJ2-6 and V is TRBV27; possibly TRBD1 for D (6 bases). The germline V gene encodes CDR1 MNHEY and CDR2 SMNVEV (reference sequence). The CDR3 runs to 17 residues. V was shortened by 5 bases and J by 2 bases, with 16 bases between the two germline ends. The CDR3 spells CASSPLTTGTGANVLTF. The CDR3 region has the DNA TGTGCCAGCAGTCCTCTGACCACAGGGACTGGGGCCAACGTCCTGACTTTC.